This T cell receptor beta chain was identified in a study of OX40 agonist ivuxolimab in advanced cancers. At the level of the whole study: Ivuxolimab was an agonistic, fully human IgG2 monoclonal antibody directed against OX40 (CD134), a costimulatory receptor. Partial responses were achieved by three dose-escalation patients, of whom one had hepatocellular carcinoma and two had cutaneous melanoma. In the dose-escalation cohort, approximately 82% of patients were male, and the mean age was around 60 years with a range of roughly 23 to 79. Intravenous ivuxolimab was administered to patients every 2 weeks at six dose levels: 0.01, 0.1, 0.3, 1.5, 3 and 10 mg/kg. Prior anti-PD-1, anti-PD-L1 or anti-CTLA-4 therapy was permitted, and checkpoint inhibitors had been received by about 37% of dose-escalation patients. The paper reports the monotherapy dose-escalation portion (N of about 56 patients) of the phase I ivuxolimab trial. The point of sequencing TCRbeta in the periphery was to test whether ivuxolimab changed TCR sequence diversity and drove clonal T-cell expansion. Among the roughly 50 dose-escalation patients, about 20 had hepatocellular carcinoma, roughly 15 melanoma, 9 renal cell carcinoma and 9 head and neck cancer. Study-wide findings and limitations: In the 0.1-3.0 mg/kg groups, partial responders had among the lowest normalized peripheral clonal expansion, particularly in CD8+ T cells. The antigen specificity of the peripheral T cells that underwent clonal expansion was not determined. After ivuxolimab, CD8+ T cells had more expanded clones than CD4+ T cells on average. At doses of 0.1 to 3.0 mg/kg, clonal expansion of both CD4+ and CD8+ T cells in blood was seen between baseline and week 6. Low levels of normalized T-cell clonal expansion were also shown by some nonresponding patients.

CDR1 and CDR2 are read off the germline V gene as MDHEN and SYDVKM. The junction shows trimming of 7 bases on V and 1 base on J, plus 19 bases between the germline ends. Including the terminal cysteine and phenylalanine, the CDR3 comprises 16 residues. The DNA shown is the 48-base CDR3, in frame from base 1. For sequencing of the TCRbeta CDR3 region, genomic DNA was extracted from the sorted cells. TCRbeta CDR3 regions were sequenced using the immunoSEQ Assay. Here the immuneACCESS table is served through TCRdb, limited to in-frame sequences with V and J called. Missing clones are a known gap in these copies; in checked studies unresolved V genes cover under half, and the rest lacks a known reason. The sample table holds 100,000 to 150,000 clones, of which approximately 90% were seen once. The ten largest clones add up to under 0.95% of the sample. The trial excluded patients who had a history of autoimmune disease or were on systemic immunosuppression. In every dose cohort, peripheral blood was drawn for TCR sequencing at baseline, cycle 4 day 1, and cycle 7 day 1. Samples were obtained from an open-label, multicenter, first-in-human phase I dose-escalation trial of ivuxolimab. Adults with locally advanced or metastatic melanoma, renal cell carcinoma, hepatocellular carcinoma or head and neck squamous cell carcinoma were enrolled in the trial. Before TCR sequencing, CD4+ T cells and CD8+ T cells from peripheral blood were sorted into separate populations.

Worth noting for this clone: The target of this receptor is not known. Base quality data are lacking; no much larger clone is found one base away.

The specimen was CD4+ or CD8+ T cells sorted from blood, collected in a trial of the OX40 agonist ivuxolimab. The receptor comes from an adult with an advanced solid tumor such as melanoma, head and neck, liver or kidney cancer. The rearrangement joined TRBV28 to TRBJ2-5, and possibly TRBD1, on 7 matching bases. The CDR3 amino acid sequence is: CASTPVGGTVQETQYF. The DNA sequence is given as TGTGCCAGCACTCCAGTAGGCGGGACAGTCCAAGAGACCCAGTACTTC.